This TCR beta chain was sequenced during a study of CD8 T cells in ankylosing spondylitis. Library preparation for TCR beta used quantitative 5'-RACE with molecular barcodes. TCRdb recomputed calls from the 5' RACE reads with MiXCR, one row per CDR3 protein. The sample gives 200,000 to 300,000 distinct CDR3 sequences, under 30% of which show up once; approximately 0.61% is in the top ten. Germline V gene sequence: CDR1 SGHRS, CDR2 YFSETQ. After removal of 5 bases from V and 10 bases from J, the junction contained 0 bases not matched to a gene. This CDR3 region has 11 residues. This clonotype was seen a handful of times. As yet, its antigen is unknown. Study-level findings and limits: CD8+ cells made up the disease-linked clones, which were relatively rare in peripheral blood. Disease-linked clones reportedly showed significant enrichment in matched ankylosing spondylitis synovial fluid.

The sequenced sample consisted of blood, either unsorted or a sorted T cell fraction (not recorded which). The receptor comes from a male donor with ankylosing spondylitis or in good health (not recorded which). V and J are TRBV5-1 and TRBJ2-1, with 10 bases aligning to TRBD2. The CDR3 coding sequence is TGCGCCAGCAGAGCGGGAGGGGAGCAGTTCTTC. Translated, it gives CASRAGGEQFF.